These T cell receptor beta chains were read from a single sample in a study of blood T cell repertoires in COVID-19. Here immunoSEQ multiplex PCR was the method, and the copy in TCRdb shows in-frame clones only, minus some. The top ten hold roughly a sixth of the sample, which has over 200,000 clones, over 75% seen once. Sequencing was done on a sample of PBMCs or T cells enriched from blood (not recorded which). These TCRs come from a man aged 18 to 29 who had recovered from COVID-19. Each CDR3 is given with its conserved first and last residue. D genes are given only for firm matches. Some rows have no size entry. The others give once, few or many, or a class for an expanded clone.

J,size,D,V,CDR3,DNA
TRBJ1-3,NA,NA,TRBV2,CASTTGNTIYF,TGTGCCAGCACAACTGGAAACACCATATATTTT
TRBJ2-7,few,NA,TRBV4-1,CASSPLPF,TGCGCCAGCAGCCCACTACCCTTC
TRBJ2-5,NA,TRBD2,TRBV28,CASSFTFREGQETQYF,TGTGCCAGCAGTTTCACTTTCCGGGAGGGCCAGGAGACCCAGTACTTC
TRBJ1-5,NA,NA,TRBV2,CASRNSGNQPQHF,TGTGCCAGCAGAAATTCAGGGAATCAGCCCCAGCATTTT
TRBJ1-2,NA,NA,TRBV5-6,CASSLGLDAIYGYTF,TGTGCCAGCAGCTTAGGACTCGACGCAATCTATGGCTACACCTTC
TRBJ2-1,NA,TRBD2,TRBV27,CASRGLAGGLNEQFF,TGTGCCAGCAGGGGACTAGCGGGGGGGCTGAATGAGCAGTTCTTC
TRBJ2-7,NA,NA,TRBV10-2,CASAYGLTDPNEQYF,TGCGCCAGTGCTTATGGGTTGACAGATCCTAACGAGCAGTACTTC
TRBJ1-2,NA,NA,TRBV7-9,CASSLKQGVLYGYTF,TGTGCCAGCAGCTTAAAACAGGGTGTGCTCTATGGCTACACCTTC
TRBJ2-5,NA,NA,TRBV5-1,CASSSGSQETQYF,TGCGCCAGCAGTTCCGGGTCCCAAGAGACCCAGTACTTC
TRBJ1-5,NA,TRBD1,TRBV5-6,CASSYTGAGQPQHF,TGTGCCAGCAGCTATACAGGGGCTGGTCAGCCCCAGCATTTT
TRBJ2-3,NA,TRBD2,TRBV3-1/TRBV3-2,CASSQARLAGSTDTQYF,TGTGCCAGCAGCCAAGCCCGACTAGCGGGCAGTACAGATACGCAGTATTTT
TRBJ2-5,NA,TRBD1,TRBV19,CASSPTGTGQETQYF,TGTGCCAGTAGTCCCACCGGGACAGGCCAAGAGACCCAGTACTTC
TRBJ2-7,once,NA,TRBV19,CASSYGNPYEQYF,TGTGCCAGTAGTTATGGCAACCCTTACGAGCAGTACTTC
TRBJ2-7,NA,TRBD1,TRBV5-1,CASSSQGTSSYEQYF,TGCGCCAGCAGCTCACAGGGGACGAGCTCCTACGAGCAGTACTTC
TRBJ2-5,once,NA,TRBV4-2,CASSSAHAGVQETQYF,TGTGCCAGCAGCTCAGCTCATGCGGGCGTTCAAGAGACCCAGTACTTC
TRBJ1-5,NA,NA,TRBV19,CASSIQDQPQHF,TGTGCCAGTAGTATACAGGATCAGCCCCAGCATTTT
TRBJ1-1,NA,NA,TRBV5-1,CASSRGDTEAFF,TGCGCCAGCAGCCGGGGGGACACTGAAGCTTTCTTT
TRBJ1-5,NA,NA,TRBV19,CASGGGNQPQHF,TGTGCCAGCGGGGGGGGCAATCAGCCCCAGCATTTT
TRBJ1-4,few,TRBD1,TRBV30,CAWRGQRNEKLFF,TGTGCCTGGAGGGGACAGCGAAATGAAAAACTGTTTTTT
TRBJ1-1,NA,NA,TRBV19,CASSMRVNTEAFF,TGTGCCAGTAGTATGAGAGTGAACACTGAAGCTTTCTTT
TRBJ1-5,NA,NA,TRBV18,CASSPLSGSNQPQHF,TGTGCCAGCTCACCACTTTCGGGTAGCAATCAGCCCCAGCATTTT
TRBJ2-1,NA,NA,TRBV5-1,CASSGAVADSSYNEQFF,TGCGCCAGCAGCGGGGCGGTAGCAGATAGCTCCTACAATGAGCAGTTCTTC
TRBJ2-7,NA,NA,TRBV11-2,CASSRGRHSGSYEQYF,TGTGCCAGCAGCCGAGGTCGCCATTCTGGATCCTACGAGCAGTACTTC
TRBJ1-4,NA,NA,TRBV27,CASSFDRMGEKLFF,TGTGCCAGCAGTTTCGACAGGATGGGGGAAAAACTGTTTTTT
TRBJ1-2,NA,NA,TRBV12-3/TRBV12-4,CASSLGAYGYTF,TGTGCCAGCAGTTTGGGGGCGTATGGCTACACCTTC
TRBJ2-3,NA,TRBD2,TRBV7-9,CASSPRGEGSTDTQYF,TGTGCCAGCAGCCCCCGGGGGGAGGGGAGCACAGATACGCAGTATTTT
TRBJ1-2,few,TRBD1,TRBV5-4,CASSLAGTGTYGYTF,TGTGCCAGCAGCTTGGCCGGGACAGGGACCTATGGCTACACCTTC
TRBJ1-4,NA,NA,TRBV6-6,CASSSQGGEKLFF,TGTGCCAGCAGCTCCCAAGGGGGTGAAAAACTGTTTTTT
TRBJ2-3,once,TRBD1,TRBV5-1,CASRRPLGQGKDTQYF,TGCGCCAGCAGACGCCCTCTGGGACAGGGAAAAGATACGCAGTATTTT
TRBJ1-1,NA,TRBD1,TRBV19,CASSGTGGVTEAFF,TGTGCCAGTAGTGGGACAGGGGGGGTCACTGAAGCTTTCTTT
TRBJ2-7,few,NA,TRBV19,CASNAASESYEQYF,TGTGCCAGTAACGCGGCTAGCGAGAGCTACGAGCAGTACTTC
TRBJ2-7,NA,TRBD2,TRBV3-1/TRBV3-2,CASSSSGGTYEQYF,TGTGCCAGCAGCTCCAGCGGGGGGACCTACGAGCAGTACTTC
TRBJ2-2,NA,TRBD1,TRBV6-1,CASSENRGNTGELFF,TGTGCCAGCAGTGAAAACAGGGGGAACACCGGGGAGCTGTTTTTT
TRBJ1-1,NA,TRBD1,TRBV6-5,CASSWDRKNTEAFF,TGTGCCAGCAGTTGGGACAGAAAGAACACTGAAGCTTTCTTT
TRBJ2-5,NA,NA,TRBV6-5,CASSPDTQETQYF,TGTGCCAGCAGTCCGGACACCCAAGAGACCCAGTACTTC
TRBJ1-2,NA,TRBD1,TRBV3-1/TRBV3-2,CASSQVTGGGYGYTF,TGTGCCAGCAGCCAAGTTACAGGGGGCGGGTATGGCTACACCTTC
TRBJ2-3,NA,TRBD2,TRBV7-9,CASSFPGGASGSTDTQYF,TGTGCCAGCAGCTTCCCTGGAGGGGCTAGCGGGAGTACAGATACGCAGTATTTT
TRBJ2-7,NA,TRBD1,TRBV27,CASAPIPGQPYEQYF,TGTGCCAGCGCCCCAATACCGGGACAGCCCTACGAGCAGTACTTC
TRBJ2-5,NA,NA,TRBV7-9,CASSLQGTSETQYF,TGTGCCAGCAGCTTACAGGGTACTAGCGAGACCCAGTACTTC
TRBJ2-7,NA,TRBD2,TRBV19,CASSKAGSGGAGIYEQYF,TGTGCCAGTAGCAAGGCCGGCTCCGGCGGAGCGGGAATTTACGAGCAGTACTTC
TRBJ1-5,NA,TRBD1,TRBV6-1,CASIDEGAVTYNQPQHF,TGTGCCAGCATTGATGAGGGGGCTGTTACTTACAATCAGCCCCAGCATTTT
TRBJ2-1,NA,NA,TRBV9,CASSVVGQSYNEQFF,TGTGCCAGCAGCGTAGTGGGGCAGAGCTACAATGAGCAGTTCTTC
TRBJ2-7,NA,TRBD1,TRBV27,CASSLGTGSEQYF,TGTGCCAGCAGTTTAGGGACAGGGAGCGAGCAGTACTTC